Listed below are T cell receptor beta chains from one sample, sequenced in a study of T cell responses to AZD1222 COVID-19 vaccine. Measured with immunoSEQ multiplex PCR; TCRdb has only the in-frame clones, and not every one. The sample carries around 200,000 clones, approximately 94% recorded once. The material was peripheral blood, obtained 28 days after the second AZD1222 dose. The receptors were sampled from an adult who received the AZD1222 COVID-19 vaccine. The CDR3 runs from the conserved cysteine through the conserved F or W. D genes are given only for firm matches. Clone size appears in some rows only: once, few, many, or a class for an expanded clone.

- | - | TRBJ1-1 | TRBV29-1 | CSAAGISTEAFF | TGCAGCGCCGCAGGGATTAGCACTGAAGCTTTCTTT
- | - | TRBJ2-7 | TRBV25-1 | CASSEYGGNEQYF | TGTGCCAGCAGTGAATATGGCGGGAACGAGCAGTACTTC
- | once | TRBJ1-2 | TRBV28 | CASRTQNDYGYTF | TGTGCCAGCAGGACCCAGAATGACTATGGCTACACCTTC
TRBD2 | - | TRBJ2-1 | TRBV3-1/TRBV3-2 | CASSLGSGGFYNEQFF | TGTGCCAGCAGCCTGGGTAGCGGGGGGTTTTACAATGAGCAGTTCTTC
- | - | TRBJ1-3 | TRBV28 | CASSLIGNTIYF | TGTGCCAGCAGTTTAATTGGAAACACCATATATTTT
- | once | TRBJ2-1 | TRBV11-2 | CASTGGGEQFF | TGTGCCAGCACCGGAGGGGGTGAGCAGTTCTTC
- | - | TRBJ1-5 | TRBV2 | CASSELSLGGQPQHF | TGTGCCAGCAGTGAATTGAGCCTAGGAGGTCAGCCCCAGCATTTT
- | - | TRBJ1-1 | TRBV19 | CASSPRPGQMNTEAFF | TGTGCCAGTAGTCCCCGACCCGGACAGATGAACACTGAAGCTTTCTTT
- | - | TRBJ2-7 | TRBV4-3 | CASSQELGYEQYF | TGCGCCAGCAGCCAAGAACTGGGGTACGAGCAGTACTTC
- | - | TRBJ2-1 | TRBV3-1/TRBV3-2 | CASSLLHRDQFF | TGTGCCAGCAGCCTACTCCACAGGGACCAGTTCTTC
- | once | TRBJ1-1 | TRBV29-1 | CSVVGVPGTEAFF | TGCAGCGTTGTAGGGGTACCGGGCACTGAAGCTTTCTTT
- | - | TRBJ1-3 | TRBV4-3 | CASSQGRASSGNTIYF | TGCGCCAGCAGCCAAGGGAGGGCAAGCTCTGGAAACACCATATATTTT
- | once | TRBJ2-7 | TRBV5-5 | CASSLVTVNQYF | TGTGCCAGCAGCTTGGTTACAGTAAACCAGTACTTC
- | - | TRBJ1-1 | TRBV6-1 | CASSEVKGDTEAFF | TGTGCCAGCAGTGAAGTGAAGGGAGACACTGAAGCTTTCTTT
- | - | TRBJ1-2 | TRBV4-1 | CASSQDLNYGYTF | TGCGCCAGCAGCCAAGACTTGAACTATGGCTACACCTTC
TRBD1 | - | TRBJ2-2 | TRBV5-6 | CASSLGDRPNTGELFF | TGTGCCAGCAGCTTGGGGGACAGACCGAACACCGGGGAGCTGTTTTTT
TRBD1 | - | TRBJ2-7 | TRBV7-9 | CAITQGQQTYEQYF | TGTGCCATTACCCAGGGACAGCAGACCTACGAGCAGTACTTC
- | - | TRBJ1-5 | TRBV25-1 | CASSSKTDGLWPQHF | TGTGCCAGCAGTTCAAAGACTGACGGACTATGGCCCCAGCATTTT
- | - | TRBJ2-7 | TRBV4-1 | CASSREGNEQYF | TGCGCCAGCAGCCGAGAGGGGAACGAGCAGTACTTC
TRBD1 | - | TRBJ1-1 | TRBV10-3 | CAISEFTDRGRAFF | TGTGCCATCAGCGAATTTACGGACAGGGGGCGAGCTTTCTTT
TRBD2 | - | TRBJ2-1 | TRBV6-5 | CASSYATSGRSAEQFF | TGTGCCAGCAGTTACGCGACTAGCGGGAGGTCCGCTGAGCAGTTCTTC
- | - | TRBJ2-1 | TRBV29-1 | CSVDTWGGASEQFF | TGCAGCGTTGATACGTGGGGGGGGGCCTCTGAGCAGTTCTTC
- | - | TRBJ1-2 | TRBV14 | CASSQEEGRGHRDGYTF | TGTGCCAGCAGCCAAGAAGAGGGGAGGGGACATCGAGATGGCTACACCTTC
- | - | TRBJ1-1 | TRBV12-5 | CASGSVMKTEAFF | TGTGCTAGTGGTTCGGTAATGAAGACTGAAGCTTTCTTT
TRBD1 | - | TRBJ2-3 | TRBV11-2 | CASSLPLGQGTDTQYF | TGTGCCAGCAGCCTCCCCCTGGGACAGGGCACAGATACGCAGTATTTT
- | - | TRBJ1-5 | TRBV18 | CASSPGPSNQPQHF | TGTGCCAGCTCACCTGGACCTAGCAATCAGCCCCAGCATTTT
- | - | TRBJ1-4 | TRBV7-9 | CASSLVIGPLVGEKLFF | TGTGCCAGCAGCTTAGTAATAGGTCCTCTGGTCGGTGAAAAACTGTTTTTT
- | - | TRBJ2-7 | TRBV2 | CASSEFAGYEQYF | TGTGCCAGCAGTGAATTTGCGGGATACGAGCAGTACTTC
- | - | TRBJ2-2 | TRBV11-3 | CASSLGVYTVPGEKTGELFF | TGTGCCAGCAGCTTAGGGGTGTATACAGTCCCGGGGGAAAAAACCGGGGAGCTGTTTTTT
- | few | TRBJ1-5 | TRBV6-6 | CASRGTANQPQHF | TGTGCCAGCAGGGGGACCGCCAATCAGCCCCAGCATTTT
TRBD1 | - | TRBJ1-4 | TRBV6-6 | CASSYSMTGNEKLFF | TGTGCCAGCAGTTACTCGATGACAGGGAATGAAAAACTGTTTTTT
- | once | TRBJ2-1 | TRBV30 | CAWSVRSLYNEQFF | TGTGCCTGGAGTGTAAGGTCTCTCTACAATGAGCAGTTCTTC
- | - | TRBJ2-2 | TRBV2 | CASSLDRNTGELFF | TGTGCCAGCAGCCTCGACAGAAACACCGGGGAGCTGTTTTTT
- | once | TRBJ2-6 | TRBV2 | CASIRSGANVLTF | TGTGCCAGCATCCGCTCTGGGGCCAACGTCCTGACTTTC
- | - | TRBJ2-7 | TRBV19 | CASSEETSFGYEQYF | TGTGCCAGTAGTGAAGAAACTAGCTTCGGCTACGAGCAGTACTTC
- | - | TRBJ2-2 | TRBV2 | CASSEAGWRLNTGELFF | TGTGCCAGCAGTGAAGCAGGATGGCGGTTGAACACCGGGGAGCTGTTTTTT
TRBD1 | - | TRBJ2-7 | TRBV11-2 | CASSLAWTGEYEQYF | TGTGCCAGCAGCTTAGCGTGGACAGGGGAATACGAGCAGTACTTC
- | - | TRBJ2-3 | TRBV6-1 | CASSGWAETHTDTQYF | TGTGCCAGCAGTGGTTGGGCGGAGACTCACACAGATACGCAGTATTTT